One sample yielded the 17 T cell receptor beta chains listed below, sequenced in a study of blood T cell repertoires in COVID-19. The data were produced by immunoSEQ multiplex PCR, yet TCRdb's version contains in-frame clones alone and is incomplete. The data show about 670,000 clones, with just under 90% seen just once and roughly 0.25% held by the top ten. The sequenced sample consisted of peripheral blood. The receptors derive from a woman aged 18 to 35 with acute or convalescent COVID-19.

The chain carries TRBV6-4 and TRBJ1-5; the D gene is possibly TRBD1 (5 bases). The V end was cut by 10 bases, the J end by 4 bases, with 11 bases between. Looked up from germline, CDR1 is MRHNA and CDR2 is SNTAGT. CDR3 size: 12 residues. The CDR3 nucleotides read TGTGCCAAAACACAGGCGAATCAGCCCCAGCATTTT. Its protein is CAKTQANQPQHF.

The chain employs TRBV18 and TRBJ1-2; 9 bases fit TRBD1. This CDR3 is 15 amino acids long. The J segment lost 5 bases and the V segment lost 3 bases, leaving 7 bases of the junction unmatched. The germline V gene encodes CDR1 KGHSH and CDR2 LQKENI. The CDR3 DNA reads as TGTGCCAGCTCACCCACAGGGGGCCTTCCTTATGGCTACACCTTC. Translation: CASSPTGGLPYGYTF.

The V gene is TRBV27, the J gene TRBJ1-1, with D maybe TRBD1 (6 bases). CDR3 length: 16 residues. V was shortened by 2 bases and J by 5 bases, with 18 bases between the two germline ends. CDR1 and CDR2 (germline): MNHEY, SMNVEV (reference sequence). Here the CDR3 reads CASSLRRFDQGTEAFF. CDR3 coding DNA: TGTGCCAGCAGTTTACGGCGGTTCGATCAGGGGACTGAAGCTTTCTTT.

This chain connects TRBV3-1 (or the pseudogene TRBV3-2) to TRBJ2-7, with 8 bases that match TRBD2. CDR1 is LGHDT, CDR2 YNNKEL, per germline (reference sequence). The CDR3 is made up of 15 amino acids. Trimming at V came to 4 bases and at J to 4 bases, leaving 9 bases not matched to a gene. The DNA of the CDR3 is TGTGCCAGCAGCCGAGACTACGGGGGGGAGTACGAGCAGTACTTC. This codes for CASSRDYGGEYEQYF.

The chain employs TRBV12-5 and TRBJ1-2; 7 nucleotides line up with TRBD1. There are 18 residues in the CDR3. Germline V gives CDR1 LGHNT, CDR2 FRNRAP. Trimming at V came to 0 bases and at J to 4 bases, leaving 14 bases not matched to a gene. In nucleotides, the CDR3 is TGTGCTAGTGGTTTGGTACCCCTGACAGGGAAGAGGGGCTATGGCTACACCTTC. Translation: CASGLVPLTGKRGYGYTF.

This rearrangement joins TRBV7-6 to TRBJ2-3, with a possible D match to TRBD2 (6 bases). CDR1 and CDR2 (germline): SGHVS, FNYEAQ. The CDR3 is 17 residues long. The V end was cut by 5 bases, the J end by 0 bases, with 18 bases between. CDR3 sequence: CASSPTYVAASTDTQYF. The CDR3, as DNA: TGTGCCAGCAGCCCAACCTACGTAGCGGCTAGCACAGATACGCAGTATTTT.

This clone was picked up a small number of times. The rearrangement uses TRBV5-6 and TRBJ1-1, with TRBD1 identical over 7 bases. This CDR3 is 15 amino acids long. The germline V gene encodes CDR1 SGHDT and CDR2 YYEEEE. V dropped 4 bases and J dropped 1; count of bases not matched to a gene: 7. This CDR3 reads CASSESGQTNTEAFF. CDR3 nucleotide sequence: TGTGCCAGCAGCGAATCGGGACAGACGAACACTGAAGCTTTCTTT.

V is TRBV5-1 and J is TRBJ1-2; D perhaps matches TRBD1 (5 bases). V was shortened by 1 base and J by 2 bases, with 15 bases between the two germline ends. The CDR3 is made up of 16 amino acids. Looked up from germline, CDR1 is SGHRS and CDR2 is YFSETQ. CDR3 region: CASSLRAVGGNYGYTF. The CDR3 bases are TGCGCCAGCAGCTTGAGGGCCGTCGGGGGGAACTATGGCTACACCTTC.

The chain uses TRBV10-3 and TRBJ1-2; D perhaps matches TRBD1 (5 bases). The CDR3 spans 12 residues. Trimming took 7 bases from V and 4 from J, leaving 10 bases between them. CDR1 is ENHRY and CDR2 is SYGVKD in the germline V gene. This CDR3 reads CAITPDTYGYTF. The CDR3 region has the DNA TGTGCCATCACCCCGGACACCTATGGCTACACCTTC.

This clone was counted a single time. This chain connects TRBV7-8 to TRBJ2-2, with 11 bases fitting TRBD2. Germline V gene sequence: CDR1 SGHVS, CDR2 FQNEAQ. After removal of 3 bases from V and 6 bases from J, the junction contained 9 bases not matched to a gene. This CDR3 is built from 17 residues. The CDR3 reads CASSFGLAGGKSGELFF. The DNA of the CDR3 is TGTGCCAGCAGCTTTGGGCTAGCGGGGGGAAAGTCCGGGGAGCTGTTTTTT.

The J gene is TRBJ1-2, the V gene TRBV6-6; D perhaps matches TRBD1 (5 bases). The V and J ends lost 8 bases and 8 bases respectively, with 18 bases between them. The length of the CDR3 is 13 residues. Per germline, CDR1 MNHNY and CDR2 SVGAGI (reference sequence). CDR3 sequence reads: CASSESGRAGYTF. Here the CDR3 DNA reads TGTGCCAGCTCTGAATCAGGGCGTGCGGGCTACACCTTC.

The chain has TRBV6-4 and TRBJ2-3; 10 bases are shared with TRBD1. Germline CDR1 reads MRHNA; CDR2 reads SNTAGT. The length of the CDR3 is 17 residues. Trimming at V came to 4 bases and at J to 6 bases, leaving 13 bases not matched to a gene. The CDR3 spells CASSGTASGQGVDTQYF. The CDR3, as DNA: TGTGCCAGCAGTGGCACCGCTTCAGGACAGGGGGTGGATACGCAGTATTTT.

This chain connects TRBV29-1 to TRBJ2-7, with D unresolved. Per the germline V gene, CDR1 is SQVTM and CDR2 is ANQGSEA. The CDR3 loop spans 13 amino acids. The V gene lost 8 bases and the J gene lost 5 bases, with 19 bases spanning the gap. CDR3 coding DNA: TGCAGCACCCTGGTCCTAGAGGAGAACGAGCAGTACTTC. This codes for CSTLVLEENEQYF.

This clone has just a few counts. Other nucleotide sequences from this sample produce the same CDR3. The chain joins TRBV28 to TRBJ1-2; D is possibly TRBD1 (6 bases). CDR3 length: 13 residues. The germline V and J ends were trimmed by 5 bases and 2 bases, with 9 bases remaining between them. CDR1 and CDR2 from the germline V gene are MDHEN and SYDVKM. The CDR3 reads CASSPRGNYGYTF. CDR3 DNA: TGTGCCAGCAGTCCCAGGGGAAACTATGGCTACACCTTC.

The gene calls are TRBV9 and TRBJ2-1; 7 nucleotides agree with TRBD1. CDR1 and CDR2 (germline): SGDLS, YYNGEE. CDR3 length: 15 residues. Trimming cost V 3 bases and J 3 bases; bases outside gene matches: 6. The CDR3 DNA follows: TGTGCCAGCAGCGCAGCCGGGACAGTCTACAATGAGCAGTTCTTC. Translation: CASSAAGTVYNEQFF.

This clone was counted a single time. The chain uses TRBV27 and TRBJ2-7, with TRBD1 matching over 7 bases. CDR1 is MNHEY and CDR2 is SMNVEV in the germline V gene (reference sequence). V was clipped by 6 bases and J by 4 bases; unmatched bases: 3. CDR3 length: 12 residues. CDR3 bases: TGTGCCAGCAGCCCGACAGGGTACGAGCAGTACTTC. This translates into CASSPTGYEQYF.

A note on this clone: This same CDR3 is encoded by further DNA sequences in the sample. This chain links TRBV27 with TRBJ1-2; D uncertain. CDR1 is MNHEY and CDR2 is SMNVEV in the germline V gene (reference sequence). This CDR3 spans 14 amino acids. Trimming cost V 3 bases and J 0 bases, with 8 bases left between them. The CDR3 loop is CASSLSGSNYGYTF. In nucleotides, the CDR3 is TGTGCCAGCAGTTTGTCAGGTTCTAACTATGGCTACACCTTC.